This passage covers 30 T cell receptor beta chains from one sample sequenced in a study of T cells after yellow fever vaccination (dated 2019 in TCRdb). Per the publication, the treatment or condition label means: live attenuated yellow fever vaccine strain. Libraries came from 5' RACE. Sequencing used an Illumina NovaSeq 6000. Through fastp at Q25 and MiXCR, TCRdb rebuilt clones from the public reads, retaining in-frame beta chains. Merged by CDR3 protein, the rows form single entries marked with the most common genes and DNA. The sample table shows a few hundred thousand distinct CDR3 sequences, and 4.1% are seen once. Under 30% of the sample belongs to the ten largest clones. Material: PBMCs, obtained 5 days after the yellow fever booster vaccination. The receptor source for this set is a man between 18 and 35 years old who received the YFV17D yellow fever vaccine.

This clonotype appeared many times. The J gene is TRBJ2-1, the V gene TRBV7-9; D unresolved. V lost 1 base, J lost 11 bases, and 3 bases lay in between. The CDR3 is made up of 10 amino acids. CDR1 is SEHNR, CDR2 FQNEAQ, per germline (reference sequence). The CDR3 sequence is CASSLGKQFF. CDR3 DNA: TGTGCCAGCAGCTTAGGGAAGCAGTTCTTC.

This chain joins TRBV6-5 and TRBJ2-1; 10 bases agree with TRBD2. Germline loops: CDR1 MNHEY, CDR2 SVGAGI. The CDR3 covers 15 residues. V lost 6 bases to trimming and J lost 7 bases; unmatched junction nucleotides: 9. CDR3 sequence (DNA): TGTGCCAGCAGCCTATTAAGCGGGGGGGTAAATGAGCAGTTCTTC. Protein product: CASSLLSGGVNEQFF.

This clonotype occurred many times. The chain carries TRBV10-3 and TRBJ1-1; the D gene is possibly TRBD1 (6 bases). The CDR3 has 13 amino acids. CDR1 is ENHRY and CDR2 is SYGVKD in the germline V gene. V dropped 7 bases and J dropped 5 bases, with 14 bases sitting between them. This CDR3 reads CAINHGRGTEAFF. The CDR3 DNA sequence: TGTGCCATCAACCATGGTAGGGGGACTGAAGCTTTCTTT.

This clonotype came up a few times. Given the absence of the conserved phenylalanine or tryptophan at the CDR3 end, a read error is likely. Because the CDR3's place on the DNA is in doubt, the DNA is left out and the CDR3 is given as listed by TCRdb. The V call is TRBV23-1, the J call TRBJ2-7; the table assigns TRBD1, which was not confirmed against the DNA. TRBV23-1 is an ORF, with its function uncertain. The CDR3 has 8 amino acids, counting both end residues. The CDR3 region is CASTAPPC.

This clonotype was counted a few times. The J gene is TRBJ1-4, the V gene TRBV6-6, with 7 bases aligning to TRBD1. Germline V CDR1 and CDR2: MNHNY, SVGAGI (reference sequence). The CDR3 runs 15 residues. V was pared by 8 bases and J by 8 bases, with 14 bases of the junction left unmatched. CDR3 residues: CASVGTATFEEKLFF. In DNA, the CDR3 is TGTGCCAGCGTGGGGACAGCCACGTTTGAAGAAAAACTGTTTTTT.

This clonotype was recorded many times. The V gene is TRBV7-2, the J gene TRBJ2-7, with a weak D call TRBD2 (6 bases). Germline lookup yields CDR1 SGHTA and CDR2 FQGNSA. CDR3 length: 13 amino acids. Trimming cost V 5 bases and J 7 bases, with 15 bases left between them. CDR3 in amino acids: CASSARRGGEQYF. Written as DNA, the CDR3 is TGTGCCAGCAGCGCACGGCGGGGCGGTGAGCAGTACTTC.

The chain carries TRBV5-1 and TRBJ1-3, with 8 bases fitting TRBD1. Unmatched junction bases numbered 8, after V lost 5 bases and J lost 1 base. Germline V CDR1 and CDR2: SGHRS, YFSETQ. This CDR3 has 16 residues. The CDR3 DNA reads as TGCGCCAGCAGACTCGGGACAGGCGAATCTGGAAACACCATATATTTT. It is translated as CASRLGTGESGNTIYF.

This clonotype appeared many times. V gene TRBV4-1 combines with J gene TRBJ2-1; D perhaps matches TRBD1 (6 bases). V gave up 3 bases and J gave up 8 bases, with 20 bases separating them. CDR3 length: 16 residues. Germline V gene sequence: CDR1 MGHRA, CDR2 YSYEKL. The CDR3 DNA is TGCGCCAGCAGCCAGGAACCGGGACAATCCCGTCATGAGCAGTTCTTC. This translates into CASSQEPGQSRHEQFF.

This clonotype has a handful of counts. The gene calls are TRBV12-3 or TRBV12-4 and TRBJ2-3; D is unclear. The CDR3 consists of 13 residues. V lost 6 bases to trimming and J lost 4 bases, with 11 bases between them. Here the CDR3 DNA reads TGTGCCAGCAGCCACCTAGTATCAGATACGCAGTATTTT. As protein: CASSHLVSDTQYF.

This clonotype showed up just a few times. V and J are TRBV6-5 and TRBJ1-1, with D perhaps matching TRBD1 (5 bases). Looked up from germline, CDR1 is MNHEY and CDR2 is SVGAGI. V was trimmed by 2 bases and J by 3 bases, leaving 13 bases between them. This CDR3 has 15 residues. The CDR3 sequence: CASSYKGVPDTEAFF. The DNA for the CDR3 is TGTGCCAGCAGTTACAAAGGGGTTCCGGACACTGAAGCTTTCTTT.

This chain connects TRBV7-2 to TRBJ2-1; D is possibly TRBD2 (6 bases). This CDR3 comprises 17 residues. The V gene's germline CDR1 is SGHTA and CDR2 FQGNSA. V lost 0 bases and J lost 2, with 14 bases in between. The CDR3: CASSLAPAGRAYNEQFF. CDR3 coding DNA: TGTGCCAGCAGCTTAGCGCCAGCGGGTAGAGCCTACAATGAGCAGTTCTTC.

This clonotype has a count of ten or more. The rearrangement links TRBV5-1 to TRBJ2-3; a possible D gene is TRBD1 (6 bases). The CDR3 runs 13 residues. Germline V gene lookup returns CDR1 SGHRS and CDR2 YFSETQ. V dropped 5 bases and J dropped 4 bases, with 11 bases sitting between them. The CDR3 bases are TGCGCCAGCAGTCCCGAGGGGGCAGATACGCAGTATTTT. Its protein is CASSPEGADTQYF. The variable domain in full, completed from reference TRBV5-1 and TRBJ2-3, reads KAGVTQTPRYLIKTRGQQVTLSCSPISGHRSVSWYQQTPGQGLQFLFEYFSETQRNKGNFPGRFSGRQFSNSRSEMNVSTLELGDSALYLCASSPEGADTQYFGPGTRLTVL.

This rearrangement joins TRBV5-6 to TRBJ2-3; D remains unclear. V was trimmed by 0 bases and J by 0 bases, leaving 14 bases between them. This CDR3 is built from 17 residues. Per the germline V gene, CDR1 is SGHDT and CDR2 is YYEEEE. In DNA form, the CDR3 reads TGTGCCAGCAGCTTGGACCAGGCCCTCCCCAGCACAGATACGCAGTATTTT. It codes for CASSLDQALPSTDTQYF.

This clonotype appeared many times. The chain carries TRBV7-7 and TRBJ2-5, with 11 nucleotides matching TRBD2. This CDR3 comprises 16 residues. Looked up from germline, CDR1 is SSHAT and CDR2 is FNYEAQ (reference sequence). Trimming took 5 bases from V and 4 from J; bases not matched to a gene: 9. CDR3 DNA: TGTGCCAGCAGCCCCGAACTAGCGGGGGAGGGAGAGACCCAGTACTTC. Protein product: CASSPELAGEGETQYF.

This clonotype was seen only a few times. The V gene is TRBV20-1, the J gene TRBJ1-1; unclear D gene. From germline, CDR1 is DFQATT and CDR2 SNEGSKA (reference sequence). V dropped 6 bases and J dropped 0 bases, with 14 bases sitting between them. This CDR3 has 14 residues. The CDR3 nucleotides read TGCAGTGCAAAAAGGACCGAATTGAACACTGAAGCTTTCTTT. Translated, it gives CSAKRTELNTEAFF.

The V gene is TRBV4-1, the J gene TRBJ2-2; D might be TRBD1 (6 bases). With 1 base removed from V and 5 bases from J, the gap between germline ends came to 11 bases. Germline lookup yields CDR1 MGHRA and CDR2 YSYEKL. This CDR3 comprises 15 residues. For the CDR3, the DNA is TGCGCCAGCAGCCAAGTGAGGGGGAGAACCGGGGAGCTGTTTTTT. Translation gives CASSQVRGRTGELFF.

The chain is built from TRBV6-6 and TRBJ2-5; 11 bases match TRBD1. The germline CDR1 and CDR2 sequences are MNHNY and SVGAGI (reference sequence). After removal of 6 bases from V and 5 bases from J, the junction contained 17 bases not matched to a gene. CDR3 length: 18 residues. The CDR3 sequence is CASSPGPRTGGAWETQYF. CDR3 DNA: TGTGCCAGCAGCCCCGGCCCGAGGACAGGGGGCGCCTGGGAGACCCAGTACTTC.

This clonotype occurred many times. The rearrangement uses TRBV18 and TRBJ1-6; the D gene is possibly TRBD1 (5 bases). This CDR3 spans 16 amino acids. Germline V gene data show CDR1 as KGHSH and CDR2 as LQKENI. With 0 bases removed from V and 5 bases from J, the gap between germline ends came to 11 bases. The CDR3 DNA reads TGTGCCAGCTCACCACCGTACGGGGGAGATAATTCACCCCTCCACTTT. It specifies CASSPPYGGDNSPLHF. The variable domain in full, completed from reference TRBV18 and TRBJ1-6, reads NAGVMQNPRHLVRRRGQEARLRCSPMKGHSHVYWYRQLPEEGLKFMVYLQKENIIDESGMPKERFSAEFPKEGPSILRIQQVVRGDSAAYFCASSPPYGGDNSPLHFGNGTRLTVT.

The CDR3 here is CASSPEGWGDTEAFF. The CDR3 DNA reads as TGTGCCAGCAGCCCCGAAGGATGGGGGGACACTGAAGCTTTCTTT. The chain carries TRBV4-2 and TRBJ1-1; the D gene is possibly TRBD1 (5 bases). The ends were cut back, 4 bases at V and 3 bases at J, with 15 bases in the middle. The V gene's germline CDR1 is LGHNA and CDR2 YNFKEQ. The CDR3 is 15 residues long.

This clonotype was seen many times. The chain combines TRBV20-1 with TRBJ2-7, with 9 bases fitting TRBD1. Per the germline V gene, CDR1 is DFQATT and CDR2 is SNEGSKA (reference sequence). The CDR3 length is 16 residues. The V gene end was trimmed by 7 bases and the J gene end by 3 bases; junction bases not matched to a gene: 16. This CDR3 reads CSVSNSPGQGDYEQYV. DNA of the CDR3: TGCAGTGTCTCGAACTCTCCGGGACAGGGAGACTACGAGCAGTACGTC.

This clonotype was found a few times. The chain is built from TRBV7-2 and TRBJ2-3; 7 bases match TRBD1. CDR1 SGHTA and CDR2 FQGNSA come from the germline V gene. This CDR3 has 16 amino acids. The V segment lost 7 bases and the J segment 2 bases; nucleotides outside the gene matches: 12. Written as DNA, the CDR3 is TGTGCCAGCACAATAACCGGGACAGTCTACACAGATACGCAGTATTTT. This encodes CASTITGTVYTDTQYF.

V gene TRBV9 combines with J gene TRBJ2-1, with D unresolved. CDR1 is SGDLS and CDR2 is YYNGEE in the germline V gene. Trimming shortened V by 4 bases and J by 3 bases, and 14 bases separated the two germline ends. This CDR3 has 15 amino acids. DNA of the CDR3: TGTGCCAGCAGCCCCGGGCACCGGCTCTACAATGAGCAGTTCTTC. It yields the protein CASSPGHRLYNEQFF. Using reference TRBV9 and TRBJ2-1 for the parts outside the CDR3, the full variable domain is DSGVTQTPKHLITATGQRVTLRCSPRSGDLSVYWYQQSLDQGLQFLIQYYNGEERAKGNILERFSAQQFPDLHSELNLSSLELGDSALYFCASSPGHRLYNEQFFGPGTRLTVL.

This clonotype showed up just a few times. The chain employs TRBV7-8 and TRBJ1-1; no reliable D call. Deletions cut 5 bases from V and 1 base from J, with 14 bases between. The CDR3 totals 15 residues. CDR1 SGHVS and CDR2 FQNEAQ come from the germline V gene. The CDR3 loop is CASSPIDGPNTEAFF. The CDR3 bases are TGTGCCAGCAGCCCCATAGATGGACCGAACACTGAAGCTTTCTTT.

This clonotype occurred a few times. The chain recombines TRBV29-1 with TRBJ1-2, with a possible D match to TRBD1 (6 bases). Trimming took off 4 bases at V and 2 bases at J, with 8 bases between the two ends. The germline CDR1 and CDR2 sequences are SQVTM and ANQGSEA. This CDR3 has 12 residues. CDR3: CSVVGGNYGYTF. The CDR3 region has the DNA TGCAGCGTTGTAGGGGGGAACTATGGCTACACCTTC.

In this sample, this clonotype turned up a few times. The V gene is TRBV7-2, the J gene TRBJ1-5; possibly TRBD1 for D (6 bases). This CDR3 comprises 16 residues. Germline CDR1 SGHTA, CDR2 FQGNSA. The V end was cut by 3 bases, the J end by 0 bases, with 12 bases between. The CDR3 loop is CASSFGGGRSNQPQHF. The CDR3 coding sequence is TGTGCCAGCAGCTTCGGAGGGGGGCGTAGCAATCAGCCCCAGCATTTT.

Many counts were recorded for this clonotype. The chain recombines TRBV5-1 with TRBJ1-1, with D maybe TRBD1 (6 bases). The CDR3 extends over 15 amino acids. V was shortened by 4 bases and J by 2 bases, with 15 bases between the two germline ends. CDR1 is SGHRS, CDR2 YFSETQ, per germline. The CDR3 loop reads CASSDQGTSNTEAFF. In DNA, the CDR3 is TGCGCCAGCAGCGATCAGGGGACTTCTAACACTGAAGCTTTCTTT.

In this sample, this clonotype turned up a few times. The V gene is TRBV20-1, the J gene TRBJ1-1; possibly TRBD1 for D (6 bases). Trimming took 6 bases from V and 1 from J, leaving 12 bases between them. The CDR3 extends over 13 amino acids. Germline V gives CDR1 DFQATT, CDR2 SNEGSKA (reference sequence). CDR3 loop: CSARRGTNTEAFF. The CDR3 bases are TGCAGTGCCAGGAGGGGGACGAACACTGAAGCTTTCTTT.

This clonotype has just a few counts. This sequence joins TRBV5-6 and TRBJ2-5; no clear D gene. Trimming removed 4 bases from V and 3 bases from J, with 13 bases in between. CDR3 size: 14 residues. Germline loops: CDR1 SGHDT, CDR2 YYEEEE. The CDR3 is CASSQPPLEETQYF. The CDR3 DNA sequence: TGTGCCAGCAGCCAGCCGCCCCTGGAAGAGACCCAGTACTTC. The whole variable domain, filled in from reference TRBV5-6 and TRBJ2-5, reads DAGVTQSPTHLIKTRGQQVTLRCSPKSGHDTVSWYQQALGQGPQFIFQYYEEEERQRGNFPDRFSGHQFPNYSSELNVNALLLGDSALYLCASSQPPLEETQYFGPGTRLLVL.

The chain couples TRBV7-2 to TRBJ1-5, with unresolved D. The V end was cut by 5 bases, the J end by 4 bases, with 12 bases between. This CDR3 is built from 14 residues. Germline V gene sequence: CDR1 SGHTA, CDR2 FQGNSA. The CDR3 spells CASSRTFENQPQHF. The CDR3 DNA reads TGTGCCAGCAGCCGGACGTTTGAAAATCAGCCCCAGCATTTT.

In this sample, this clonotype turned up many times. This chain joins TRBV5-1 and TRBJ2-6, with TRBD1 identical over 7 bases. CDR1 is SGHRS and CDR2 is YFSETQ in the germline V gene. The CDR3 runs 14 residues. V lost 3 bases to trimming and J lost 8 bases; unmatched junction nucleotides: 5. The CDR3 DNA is TGCGCCAGCAGCTCCCGGGACAGCACCAACGTCCTGACTTTC. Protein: CASSSRDSTNVLTF.